This TCR beta chain was identified during a study of blood T cell repertoires in COVID-19. Study as a whole: T cells, B-cell-depleted T cells, or PBMCs supplied cDNA or gDNA.

This CDR3 is 14 amino acids long. The V end was cut by 5 bases, the J end by 9 bases, with 17 bases between. Germline V CDR1 and CDR2: SGHAT, FQNNGV. TCRdb keeps only in-frame clones here, not all; method: immunoSEQ multiplex PCR. In the table there are approximately 200,000 clones, 79% of which are singletons. The sample consisted of peripheral blood. The chain joins TRBV11-2 to TRBJ2-1, with D maybe TRBD1 (5 bases). This clonotype was sampled from a man between 60 and 75 years old with active or convalescent COVID-19. This CDR3 reads CASSRSGFWGEQFF. CDR3 coding DNA: TGTGCCAGCAGCCGCTCAGGGTTTTGGGGTGAGCAGTTCTTC. The complete variable domain, with remaining parts taken from reference TRBV11-2 and TRBJ2-1, reads EAGVAQSPRYKIIEKRQSVAFWCNPISGHATLYWYQQILGQGPKLLIQFQNNGVVDDSQLPKDRFSAERLKGVDSTLKIQPAKLEDSAVYLCASSRSGFWGEQFFGPGTRLTVL.